Listed below are T cell receptor beta chains from one sample, sequenced in a study of OX40 agonist ivuxolimab in advanced cancers. Produced via immunoSEQ multiplex PCR; TCRdb's table is partial and in-frame only. Here the sample spans about 53,000 clones, 65% to 85% being singletons. The sequences come from CD4+ or CD8+ T cells sorted from blood, collected in a trial of the OX40 agonist ivuxolimab. These receptors all come from an adult with an advanced solid tumor such as melanoma, head and neck, liver or kidney cancer. Each CDR3 is given with its conserved first and last residue. D genes are given only for firm matches. Only some rows state a clone size, as once, few, many or a class for expanded clones.

size | D | J | V | CDR3 | DNA
- | - | TRBJ2-1 | TRBV5-1 | CASSLGGYEQFF | TGCGCCAGCAGCTTGGGGGGATATGAGCAGTTCTTC
- | - | TRBJ1-5 | TRBV2 | CASSLGQGLRPQHF | TGTGCCAGCAGTCTAGGGCAGGGTCTCAGGCCCCAGCATTTT
- | - | TRBJ1-4 | TRBV5-6 | CASSFAVVTDEKLFF | TGTGCCAGCAGCTTCGCGGTCGTAACGGATGAAAAACTGTTTTTT
- | - | TRBJ1-5 | TRBV28 | CASSLSGSFNQPQHF | TGTGCCAGCAGTTTATCGGGTAGTTTCAATCAGCCCCAGCATTTT
- | TRBD1 | TRBJ1-2 | TRBV5-1 | CASSWGQGPNYGYTF | TGCGCCAGCAGCTGGGGACAGGGACCTAACTATGGCTACACCTTC
few | - | TRBJ1-6 | TRBV15 | CATSRELANSPLHF | TGTGCCACCAGCAGAGAACTTGCGAATTCACCCCTCCACTTT
- | - | TRBJ1-1 | TRBV18 | CASSPSGAWTEAFF | TGTGCCAGCTCACCATCGGGGGCCTGGACTGAAGCTTTCTTT
- | - | TRBJ2-2 | TRBV15 | CATSRDFRANTGELFF | TGTGCCACCAGCAGAGATTTCAGGGCGAACACCGGGGAGCTGTTTTTT
- | - | TRBJ2-1 | TRBV29-1 | CSVSHSYNEQFF | TGCAGCGTTTCCCACTCCTACAATGAGCAGTTCTTC
- | - | TRBJ2-1 | TRBV29-1 | CSGGLSYNEQFF | TGCAGCGGAGGACTGTCCTACAATGAGCAGTTCTTC
- | TRBD2 | TRBJ2-1 | TRBV5-1 | CASSPGGVAGNNEQFF | TGCGCCAGCAGCCCAGGAGGAGTAGCGGGGAATAATGAGCAGTTCTTC
- | - | TRBJ2-1 | TRBV6-4 | CASSADSRRGEQFF | TGTGCCAGCAGTGCCGATAGTCGAAGGGGTGAGCAGTTCTTC
- | TRBD1 | TRBJ1-1 | TRBV6-1 | CASSEPVDRRPFF | TGTGCCAGCAGTGAACCGGTGGACAGGAGGCCTTTCTTT
- | - | TRBJ1-1 | TRBV18 | CASSPDRGTEAFF | TGTGCCAGCTCACCAGACCGAGGCACTGAAGCTTTCTTT
- | - | TRBJ2-7 | TRBV21-1 | CASSGGGVKYEQYF | TGTGCCAGCAGCGGCGGGGGAGTCAAGTACGAGCAGTACTTC
- | - | TRBJ2-7 | TRBV7-9 | CASSLIEIGSYEQYF | TGTGCCAGCAGCTTAATAGAGATAGGCTCCTACGAGCAGTACTTC
once | - | TRBJ2-1 | TRBV5-4 | CASSLDRDEQFF | TGTGCCAGCAGCTTGGACAGGGATGAGCAGTTCTTC
- | - | TRBJ1-1 | TRBV2 | CASNWLLNTEAFF | TGTGCCAGCAACTGGCTGCTGAACACTGAAGCTTTCTTT
- | - | TRBJ2-7 | TRBV9 | CASSPPGATGRNEQYF | TGTGCCAGCAGCCCCCCGGGGGCGACAGGGAGAAACGAGCAGTACTTC
- | TRBD1 | TRBJ2-5 | TRBV5-1 | CASSSGTGLETQYF | TGCGCCAGCAGCTCGGGGACAGGACTGGAGACCCAGTACTTC
- | - | TRBJ1-6 | TRBV5-4 | CASSSFGRAGNSPLHF | TGTGCCAGCAGCTCCTTCGGCAGGGCGGGTAATTCACCCCTCCACTTT
- | - | TRBJ1-6 | TRBV2 | CASSPAFYNSPLHF | TGTGCCAGCAGTCCGGCGTTCTATAATTCACCCCTCCACTTT
- | - | TRBJ1-6 | TRBV30 | CAWDRVQGNSPLHF | TGTGCCTGGGATCGGGTACAGGGCAATTCACCCCTCCACTTT
- | TRBD2 | TRBJ2-7 | TRBV28 | CASSAQTSGRDEQYF | TGTGCCAGCAGTGCCCAAACTAGCGGGAGGGACGAGCAGTACTTC
- | TRBD1 | TRBJ1-2 | TRBV7-9 | CASSSKDRRTGDGYTF | TGTGCCAGCAGCTCCAAGGATAGGAGGACAGGGGATGGCTACACCTTC
- | - | TRBJ2-7 | TRBV6-5 | CVPTRSEQYF | TGTGTCCCCACCCGTTCCGAGCAGTACTTC
- | TRBD1 | TRBJ1-1 | TRBV2 | CASIDRGRLGTEAFF | TGTGCCAGCATCGACAGGGGGCGTTTGGGCACTGAAGCTTTCTTT
- | - | TRBJ1-2 | TRBV5-1 | CASSLAGISLSGYTF | TGCGCCAGCAGCTTGGCCGGCATATCCTTAAGCGGCTACACCTTC
- | - | TRBJ2-3 | TRBV5-4 | CASSLGGARGQTDTQYF | TGTGCCAGCAGCTTGGGGGGGGCCAGGGGACAGACAGATACGCAGTATTTT